A single sample is the source of the 4 T cell receptor beta chains below, sequenced in a study of tissue T cells after allogeneic stem cell transplantation. Sequencing used immunoSEQ multiplex PCR; TCRdb keeps in-frame clones, though not all of them. The sample records roughly 9,000 clones, approximately 70% being singletons. Sequencing used tissue from the stomach, obtained at autopsy. These receptors came from a male donor older than 55 with lung cancer.

The V and J genes are TRBV6-2 or TRBV6-3 and TRBJ2-7; 11 bases map to TRBD2. J lost 1 base, V lost 4 bases, and 3 bases had no gene match. Germline CDR1 is MNHEY and CDR2 is SVGEGT. This CDR3 is built from 15 residues. CDR3 residues: CASSFRLAGSYEQYF. In DNA form, the CDR3 reads TGTGCCAGCAGTTTCCGACTAGCGGGGTCCTACGAGCAGTACTTC.

V gene TRBV6-5 combines with J gene TRBJ2-7; 7 bases agree with TRBD1. Germline V lookup: CDR1 MNHEY, CDR2 SVGAGI. This CDR3 spans 15 amino acids. With 5 bases clipped from V and 5 bases from J, the junction kept 12 bases outside the gene matches. The CDR3: CASSLSPTGTDEQYF. CDR3 DNA sequence: TGTGCCAGCAGTCTCTCTCCGACAGGGACCGACGAGCAGTACTTC.

V gene TRBV4-2 combines with J gene TRBJ2-6, with D maybe TRBD1 (5 bases). V shed 5 bases and J shed 0 bases, with 17 bases lying between them. Germline V CDR1 and CDR2: LGHNA, YNFKEQ. This CDR3 spans 18 amino acids. CDR3 nucleotide sequence: TGTGCCAGCAGCTTGATGAGGACAATAAACTCTGGGGCCAACGTCCTGACTTTC. As protein: CASSLMRTINSGANVLTF.

This CDR3 reads CASSLEQRAYEQYF. CDR3 nucleotide sequence: TGTGCCAGCAGCTTAGAACAGAGAGCCTACGAGCAGTACTTC. This chain connects TRBV7-9 to TRBJ2-7; unclear D gene. The CDR3 contains 14 residues. Germline-derived CDR1 and CDR2 are SEHNR and FQNEAQ (reference sequence). The ends were cut back, 1 base at V and 2 bases at J, with 9 bases in the middle.